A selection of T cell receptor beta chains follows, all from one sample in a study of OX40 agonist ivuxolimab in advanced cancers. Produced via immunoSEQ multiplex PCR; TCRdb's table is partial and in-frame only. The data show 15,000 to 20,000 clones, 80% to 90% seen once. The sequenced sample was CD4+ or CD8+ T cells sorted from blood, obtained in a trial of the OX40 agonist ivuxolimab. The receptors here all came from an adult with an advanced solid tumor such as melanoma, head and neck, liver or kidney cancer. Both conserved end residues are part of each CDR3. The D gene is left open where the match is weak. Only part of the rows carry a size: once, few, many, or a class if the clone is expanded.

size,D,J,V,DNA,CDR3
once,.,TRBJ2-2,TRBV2,TGTGCCAGCAGTGAAGCCCCATCGGAGGCCGGGGAGCTGTTTTTT,CASSEAPSEAGELFF
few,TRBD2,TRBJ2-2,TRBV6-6,TGTGCCAGCAGGCCGCCTAGCGGGTCGAACACCGGGGAGCTGTTTTTT,CASRPPSGSNTGELFF
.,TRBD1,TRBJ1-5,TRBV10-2,TGCGCCAGCAGTGGACAGGGACCCTACCAGCCCCAGCATTTT,CASSGQGPYQPQHF
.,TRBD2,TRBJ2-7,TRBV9,TGTGCCAGCAGCGTGGCCGGGACTAGCGTTGACGAGCAGTACTTC,CASSVAGTSVDEQYF
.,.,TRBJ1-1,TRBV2,TGTGCCAGCAGTGACGAGGGGGTAAACACTGAAGCTTTCTTT,CASSDEGVNTEAFF
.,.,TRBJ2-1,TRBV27,TGTGCCAGCAGCCTAGGGTCGGGAGCTGCCTACAATGAGCAGTTCTTC,CASSLGSGAAYNEQFF
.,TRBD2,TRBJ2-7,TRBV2,TGTGCCAGCAGCCTCGGGACTAGCGGGGGCAGCTCCTACGAGCAGTACTTC,CASSLGTSGGSSYEQYF
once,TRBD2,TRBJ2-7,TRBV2,TGTGCCAGCAGTGATAGGGCGGGAGGGCCCCACGAGCAGTACTTC,CASSDRAGGPHEQYF
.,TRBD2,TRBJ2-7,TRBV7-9,TGTGCCAGCAGCCCTGGGACTAGCTGGCTCCACGAGCAGTACTTC,CASSPGTSWLHEQYF
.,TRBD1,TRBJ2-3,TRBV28,TGTGCCAGCAGTTCCATTGACAGGGACCTGGATACGCAGTATTTT,CASSSIDRDLDTQYF
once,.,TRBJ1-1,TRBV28,TGTGCCAGCAGTTTATCTGGGTCGGGGAGCGGGCGAGTAGCTTTCTTT,CASSLSGSGSGRVAFF
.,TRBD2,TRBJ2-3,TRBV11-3,TGTGCCAGCAGCAGTAGCGGGGGGTTCACAGATACGCAGTATTTT,CASSSSGGFTDTQYF
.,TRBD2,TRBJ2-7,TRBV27,TGTGCCAGCGGACGGGGACTAGCGGGACCCTACGAGCAGTACTTC,CASGRGLAGPYEQYF
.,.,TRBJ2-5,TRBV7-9,TGTGCCAGCAGCTGGGACCGCAAAGAGACCCAGTACTTC,CASSWDRKETQYF
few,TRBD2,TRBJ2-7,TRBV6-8,TGTGCCAGCAGTTACGGGGGGGGAGGCTACGAGCAGTACTTC,CASSYGGGGYEQYF
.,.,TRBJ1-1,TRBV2,TGTGCCAGCAGTCTTCAGGACAGTTGGAGTGAAGCTTTCTTT,CASSLQDSWSEAFF
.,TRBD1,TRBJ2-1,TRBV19,TGTGCCAGTAGTCCTATCTACGGGACAGGTCATGATGAGCAGTTCTTC,CASSPIYGTGHDEQFF
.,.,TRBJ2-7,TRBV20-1,TGCAGTGCTAGGCCGGGCTACGAGCAGTACTTC,CSARPGYEQYF
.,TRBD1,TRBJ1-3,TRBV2,TGTGCGATGCAGGGGGGAGGAAACACCATATATTTT,CAMQGGGNTIYF
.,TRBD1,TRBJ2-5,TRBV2,TGTGCCAGCAGCAGGGGACAGGGTAGGGAGACCCAGTACTTC,CASSRGQGRETQYF
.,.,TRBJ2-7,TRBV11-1,TGTGCCAGCAGCCCCGGGACATCCGAGCAGTACTTC,CASSPGTSEQYF
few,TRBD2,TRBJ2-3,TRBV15,TGTGCCACCAGCAGAGAGCTAGCGGGAGGTAGCACAGATACGCAGTATTTT,CATSRELAGGSTDTQYF
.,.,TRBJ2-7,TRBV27,TGTGCCAGCAGTTTATCTGCCAGGGCCGAGCAGTACTTC,CASSLSARAEQYF
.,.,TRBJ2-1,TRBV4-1,TGCGCCAGCAGCCAAACAAGGGCAGTGGACTCCTACAATGAGCAGTTCTTC,CASSQTRAVDSYNEQFF
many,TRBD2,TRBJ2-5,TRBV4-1,TGCGCCAGCAGCCAGGCAGTGCGAGCGGGAGGGCAAGAGACCCAGTACTTC,CASSQAVRAGGQETQYF
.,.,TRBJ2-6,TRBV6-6,TGTGCCAGCAGGTACAACAGGGTTTCTGGGGCCAACGTCCTGACTTTC,CASRYNRVSGANVLTF
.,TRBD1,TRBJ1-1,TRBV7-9,TGTGCCAGCAGCTCGGGGACAGCGAATGAAGCTTTCTTT,CASSSGTANEAFF
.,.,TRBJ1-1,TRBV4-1,TGCGCCAGCAGCCAAGATCGATTGGGGGGCACTGAAGCTTTCTTT,CASSQDRLGGTEAFF
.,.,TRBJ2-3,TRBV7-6,TGTGCCAGCAGCTTAATCTCTGGGGATACGCAGTATTTT,CASSLISGDTQYF
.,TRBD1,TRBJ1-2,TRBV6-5,TGTGCCAGCAGTTACTCGTGGGACAGGGACAGCTATGGCTACACCTTC,CASSYSWDRDSYGYTF
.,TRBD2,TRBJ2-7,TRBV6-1,TGTGCCAGCAGTGAAGCACCTAGCGGGAGTTACGAGCAGTACTTC,CASSEAPSGSYEQYF
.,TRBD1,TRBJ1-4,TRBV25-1,TGTGCCAGCAGGGACAGGGGTTGGGAAAAACTGTTTTTT,CASRDRGWEKLFF
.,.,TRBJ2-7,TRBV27,TGTGCCAGCAGTAATACCTACGAGCAGTACTTC,CASSNTYEQYF
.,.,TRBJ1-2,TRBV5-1,TGCGCCAGCAGCTTGGTGGGCTCTGGCTACACCTTC,CASSLVGSGYTF
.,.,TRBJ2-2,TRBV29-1,TGCAGCGTTGGTGGGGGGCACACCGGGGAGCTGTTTTTT,CSVGGGHTGELFF
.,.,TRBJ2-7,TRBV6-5,TGTGCCAGCAGCCCAGGGACGCTCTACGAGCAGTACTTC,CASSPGTLYEQYF
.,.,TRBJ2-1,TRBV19,TGTGCCAGTCGAGCCGGGACTTTCTACAATGAGCAGTTCTTC,CASRAGTFYNEQFF
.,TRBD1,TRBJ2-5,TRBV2,TGTGCCAGCAGTGACTGGGCCAGGGGGTACCAAGAGACCCAGTACTTC,CASSDWARGYQETQYF
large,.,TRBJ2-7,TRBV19,TGTGCCAGTACCGGGTCTGGGGCTGACGAGCAGTACTTC,CASTGSGADEQYF
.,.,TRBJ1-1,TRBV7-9,TGTGCCAGCAGCTTACCTTGGGACCCTGAAGCTTTCTTT,CASSLPWDPEAFF
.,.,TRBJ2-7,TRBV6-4,TGTGCCAGCAGTGAGGCTGAGGGCTACGAGCAGTACTTC,CASSEAEGYEQYF
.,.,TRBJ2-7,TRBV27,TGTGCCAGCAGGACGGACGGGAACCAGCTGGGCGAGCAGTACTTC,CASRTDGNQLGEQYF
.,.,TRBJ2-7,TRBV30,TGTGCCTGGAGTGGTAGCGGAGCCTACGAGCAGTACTTC,CAWSGSGAYEQYF
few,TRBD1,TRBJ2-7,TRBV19,TGTGCCAGTAGTTTCGGGACAGGGGGTTACGAGCAGTACTTC,CASSFGTGGYEQYF
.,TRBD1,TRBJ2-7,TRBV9,TGTGCCAGCAGTTCGGGACAGGGGCTCTCCTACGAGCAGTACTTC,CASSSGQGLSYEQYF
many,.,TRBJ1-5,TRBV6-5,TGTGCCAGCAGCCCGGACGGGACTAGCAATCAGCCCCAGCATTTT,CASSPDGTSNQPQHF
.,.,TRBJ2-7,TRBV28,TGTGCCAGCAGTTTATTGGACGAGGAGCAGTACTTC,CASSLLDEEQYF
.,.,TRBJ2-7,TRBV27,TGTGCCAGCAGTTGGGCAGGTGGTTCCTACGAGCAGTACTTC,CASSWAGGSYEQYF
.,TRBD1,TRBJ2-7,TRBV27,TGTGCCAGCAGTCCTTTTACAGGGGGCTACGAGCAGTACTTC,CASSPFTGGYEQYF
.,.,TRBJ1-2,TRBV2,TGTGCCAGCAAGGCGACAGGCATGGGCTATGGCTACACCTTC,CASKATGMGYGYTF
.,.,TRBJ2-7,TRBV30,TGTGCCTGGAACTACGGGAGCTCCTACGAGCAGTACTTC,CAWNYGSSYEQYF
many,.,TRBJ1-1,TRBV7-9,TGTGCCAGCAGCTTCAGCTTCCTGAACACTGAAGCTTTCTTT,CASSFSFLNTEAFF
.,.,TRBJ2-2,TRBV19,TGTGCCAGTAGGCGGAACACCGGGGAGCTGTTTTTT,CASRRNTGELFF
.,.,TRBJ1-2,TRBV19,TGTGCCAGTAATTCAGGGCGGAACTATGGCTACACCTTC,CASNSGRNYGYTF
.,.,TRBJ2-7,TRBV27,TGTGCCAGCTATCGGGGTCACGAGCAGTACTTC,CASYRGHEQYF
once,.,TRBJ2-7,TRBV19,TGTGCCAGTAGTATAGGGTCCCCGAAGGGAGAGCAGTACTTC,CASSIGSPKGEQYF
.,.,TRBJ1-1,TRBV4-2,TGTGCCAGCAGCCAAGAGACACAATCTAACACTGAAGCTTTCTTT,CASSQETQSNTEAFF
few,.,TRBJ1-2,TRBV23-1,TGCGCCAGCACTCGGGGGGATGGGAACTATGGCTACACCTTC,CASTRGDGNYGYTF
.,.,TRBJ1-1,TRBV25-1,TGTGCCAGCAGTGAATATTGGAGGACTGAAGCTTTCTTT,CASSEYWRTEAFF